This T cell receptor beta chain was retrieved from a study of blood T cell repertoires in COVID-19. About the study: PBMCs, B-cell-depleted T cells, or T cells provided the cDNA or gDNA that made up the material.

During active infection, Seattle patients enrolled and were then monitored through disease. The germline gives CDR1 MNHNS, CDR2 SASEGT. V gave up 2 bases and J gave up 4 bases, with 9 bases separating them. CDR3 length: 13 amino acids. Authors' analysis steps: Reference gene primer amplification gave nucleated cell count estimates. TCRdb's copy holds only in-frame clones and misses some; the assay was immunoSEQ multiplex PCR. D and trimming were read from the DNA, whereas the V and J calls and clone size are those reported in that table. The repertoire includes approximately 500,000 clones, 85% to 90% of them detected once, and under 8.5% sits in the top ten.

The gene calls are TRBV6-1 and TRBJ2-7; D remains ambiguous. This receptor was taken from a woman aged 45 to 65 with COVID-19, enrolled during active disease. The sequenced material came from peripheral blood. The chain's CDR3 is CASSEITPYEQYF. The CDR3 nucleotides are TGTGCCAGCAGTGAAATAACACCTTACGAGCAGTACTTC.